These 27 T cell receptor beta chains share one sample of origin, sequenced in a study of sequential checkpoint blockade in melanoma. Specified treatment: randomized to nivolumab then ipilimumab (arm A) or the reverse (arm B). Profiled with immunoSEQ multiplex PCR; TCRdb holds only in-frame clones, not every one. The sample holds hundreds of clones, around 25% seen once. The sequencing used tumor tissue (inferred from file names), collected from a patient given nivolumab and ipilimumab in sequence. The source of these receptors is a human donor with melanoma.

The rearrangement uses TRBV6-8 and TRBJ2-7; tentatively, D is TRBD2 (6 bases). Deletions cut 4 bases from V and 4 bases from J, with 17 bases between. This CDR3 comprises 15 residues. CDR1 and CDR2 (germline): MNHGY, SAAAGT. The CDR3 region has the DNA TGTGCCAGCAGTTCACCTCGGGACTTCCCGTACGAGCAGTACTTC. Its translation is CASSSPRDFPYEQYF.

This chain uses TRBV10-3 with TRBJ2-7, with TRBD1 matching 7 bases. The germline CDR1 and CDR2 sequences are ENHRY and SYGVKD. The CDR3 loop spans 14 amino acids. The ends lost 5 bases at V and 6 bases at J; junction bases unmatched: 10. In DNA form, the CDR3 reads TGTGCCATCAGTCGACAGGGTCGGGGAGCCGAGCAGTACTTC. Amino acids: CAISRQGRGAEQYF.

This clone is judged hyperexpanded. The genes are TRBV6-8 and TRBJ2-7; D call uncertain. This CDR3 spans 13 amino acids. Trimming left V 5 bases short and J 4 bases short, with 12 bases between. Per the germline V gene, CDR1 is MNHGY and CDR2 is SAAAGT. The CDR3 DNA follows: TGTGCCAGCAGTGATGGGATACGGTACGAGCAGTACTTC. This translates into CASSDGIRYEQYF.

This clone was counted only a few times. V and J are TRBV6-8 and TRBJ2-7; 7 bases match TRBD1. V trimming: 5 bases; J trimming: 5 bases; junction bases outside the gene matches: 18. CDR3 length: 17 amino acids. Germline values: CDR1 MNHGY, CDR2 SAAAGT. For the CDR3, the DNA is TGTGCCAGCAGTGGATTAGATGGGGAACAGGGGAGAAACGAGCAGTACTTC. It encodes CASSGLDGEQGRNEQYF.

The chain has TRBV23-1 and TRBJ2-7, with D unclear. TRBV23-1 is designated an ORF whose function remains uncertain. The V end lost 2 bases, the J end lost 3 bases, and 20 bases lay between the germline ends. The CDR3 contains 17 residues. CDR3 bases: TGCGCCAGCAGTCAAATCCCCTCCCCCGGCGGTCACTACGAGCAGTACTTC. It translates to CASSQIPSPGGHYEQYF.

This clone came up a few times. The chain uses TRBV29-1 and TRBJ2-7, with 7 bases matching TRBD1. Germline V CDR1 and CDR2: SQVTM, ANQGSEA. CDR3 length equals 12 residues. Germline trimming cut 4 bases from V and 2 bases from J; bases unmatched to any gene: 2. CDR3 sequence: CSVGDSTYEQYF. As DNA, the CDR3 is TGCAGCGTTGGGGACAGTACCTACGAGCAGTACTTC.

The chain is built from TRBV19 and TRBJ1-2; D uncertain. V lost 5 bases to trimming and J lost 6 bases, with 13 bases between them. The CDR3 runs 13 residues. Looked up from germline, CDR1 is LNHDA and CDR2 is SQIVND (reference sequence). CDR3 nucleotide sequence: TGTGCCAGTAGTTCGGTGGGTCGGGATGGCTACACCTTC. Protein product: CASSSVGRDGYTF.

Here the CDR3 reads CASSGTSGGRDTQYF. Written as DNA, the CDR3 is TGTGCCAGCAGTGGAACTAGCGGGGGGCGAGATACGCAGTATTTT. V and J are TRBV6-7 and TRBJ2-3; 12 bases align to TRBD2. TRBV6-7 is recorded as an ORF, its role being uncertain. This CDR3 contains 15 residues. V trimming: 5 bases; J trimming: 5 bases; junction bases outside the gene matches: 5.

This clone was detected only a few times. The V call is TRBV6-8, the J call TRBJ1-5; D remains ambiguous. The V gene's germline CDR1 is MNHGY and CDR2 SAAAGT. The V and J ends lost 0 bases and 3 bases respectively, with 12 bases between them. The CDR3 contains 16 residues. CDR3 nucleotide sequence: TGTGCCAGCAGTTACTCGGCCGGGCATGTCAATCAGCCCCAGCATTTT. Its protein product is CASSYSAGHVNQPQHF.

The chain is built from TRBV5-1 and TRBJ1-4; the D gene is possibly TRBD1 (6 bases). V lost 4 bases and J lost 5, with 12 bases in between. This CDR3 region has 14 residues. Germline V gene sequence: CDR1 SGHRS, CDR2 YFSETQ. The CDR3 sequence: CASSPTTGNEKLFF. In nucleotides, the CDR3 is TGCGCCAGCAGCCCTACCACAGGGAATGAAAAACTGTTTTTT.

This clone has a handful of counts. The chain employs TRBV6-8 and TRBJ2-6; D ambiguous. Looked up from germline, CDR1 is MNHGY and CDR2 is SAAAGT. V lost 8 bases to trimming and J lost 0 bases, with 11 bases between them. The CDR3 is 15 amino acids. The CDR3 DNA is TGTGCCAGCTCTCCCTTACACTCTGGGGCCAACGTCCTGACTTTC. This gives the protein CASSPLHSGANVLTF.

This clone was detected only a few times. The genes are TRBV6-8 and TRBJ1-5; 9 bases line up with TRBD1. Germline V lookup: CDR1 MNHGY, CDR2 SAAAGT. J lost 7 bases, V lost 8 bases, and 9 bases had no gene match. CDR3 length: 14 residues. CDR3 loop: CASGGQGHKQPQHF. As DNA, the CDR3 is TGTGCCAGCGGGGGACAGGGCCATAAACAGCCCCAGCATTTT.

By frequency in the sample, this clone is medium-sized. V is TRBV6-8 and J is TRBJ2-2; D is perhaps TRBD1 (7 bases). V was clipped by 5 bases and J by 4 bases, with 20 bases between them. The CDR3 contains 17 residues. The V gene's germline CDR1 is MNHGY and CDR2 SAAAGT. CDR3 coding DNA: TGTGCCAGCAGTCGTAGGGGGGCCAGGGGGGCCACCGGGGAGCTGTTTTTT. This sequence encodes CASSRRGARGATGELFF.

This chain uses TRBV25-1 with TRBJ2-7; D is unresolved. The germline V gene has CDR1 MGHDK and CDR2 SYGVNS. The V end lost 4 bases, the J end lost 3 bases, and 7 bases lay between the germline ends. The CDR3 spans 12 residues. DNA for the CDR3: TGTGCCAGCAGTGCCGATTACTACGAGCAGTACTTC. This sequence encodes CASSADYYEQYF.

This clone was seen only once. The genes are TRBV14 and TRBJ1-5; TRBD1 is a possible D gene (6 bases). Germline V gene data show CDR1 as SGHDN and CDR2 as FVKESK. V was clipped by 5 bases and J by 1 base, with 15 bases between them. The CDR3 totals 16 residues. CDR3 nucleotide sequence: TGTGCCAGCAGCAAAGGGGGAGCAGGCAGCAATCAGCCCCAGCATTTT. Protein sequence: CASSKGGAGSNQPQHF.

This clone was seen a few times. The chain recombines TRBV30 with TRBJ2-1, with a possible D match to TRBD2 (6 bases). CDR3 size: 15 residues. Germline V gene lookup returns CDR1 GTSNPN and CDR2 SVGIG (reference sequence). V was pared by 4 bases and J by 6 bases, with 19 bases between. The DNA for the CDR3 is TGTGCCTGGACCGAGGACTACAGTAACCCCAATGAGCAGTTCTTC. Translating it yields CAWTEDYSNPNEQFF. The variable domain in full, completed from reference TRBV30 and TRBJ2-1, reads SQTIHQWPATLVQPVGSPLSLECTVEGTSNPNLYWYRQAAGRGLQLLFYSVGIGQISSEVPQNLSASRPQDRQFILSSKKLLLSDSGFYLCAWTEDYSNPNEQFFGPGTRLTVL.

This clone is labeled as large (0.1 to 1%). The chain links TRBV6-8 to TRBJ1-1; D call uncertain. Deletions cut 5 bases from V and 3 bases from J, with 13 bases between. The length of the CDR3 is 14 residues. The V gene's germline CDR1 is MNHGY and CDR2 SAAAGT. CDR3 sequence reads: CASSDGEEDTEAFF. The CDR3 nucleotides are TGTGCCAGCAGTGACGGGGAGGAAGACACTGAAGCTTTCTTT.

The genes are TRBV18 and TRBJ2-1; TRBD2 matches at 7 bases. Germline CDR1 is KGHSH and CDR2 is LQKENI. The CDR3 length is 16 residues. With V trimmed by 3 bases and J by 0 bases, 5 bases remained unmatched. DNA of the CDR3: TGTGCCAGCTCACCGAGGGAGGGCACCTCCTACAATGAGCAGTTCTTC. This encodes CASSPREGTSYNEQFF.

The table lists this clone with a few counts. The V call is TRBV9, the J call TRBJ2-3, with D possibly matching TRBD2 (5 bases). The CDR3 extends over 13 amino acids. From germline, CDR1 is SGDLS and CDR2 YYNGEE. Trimming left V 4 bases short and J 6 bases short, with 12 bases between. The CDR3 nucleotides read TGTGCCAGCAGCTTTAGCCCGGGGGATACGCAGTATTTT. The encoded protein is CASSFSPGDTQYF. The complete variable domain, with remaining parts taken from reference TRBV9 and TRBJ2-3, reads DSGVTQTPKHLITATGQRVTLRCSPRSGDLSVYWYQQSLDQGLQFLIQYYNGEERAKGNILERFSAQQFPDLHSELNLSSLELGDSALYFCASSFSPGDTQYFGPGTRLTVL.

This chain uses TRBV14 with TRBJ1-6, with D possibly TRBD1 on 5 matching bases. With 1 base removed from V and 4 bases from J, the gap between germline ends came to 17 bases. Looked up from germline, CDR1 is SGHDN and CDR2 is FVKESK. This CDR3 region has 18 residues. The CDR3 here is CASSQGLRVGVYNSPLHF. The CDR3 region has the DNA TGTGCCAGCAGCCAAGGCCTTAGAGTGGGGGTTTATAATTCACCCCTCCACTTT.

This clone is classed as large. The chain links TRBV14 to TRBJ1-2; 9 bases fit TRBD1. V was pared by 0 bases and J by 8 bases, with 10 bases of the junction left unmatched. This CDR3 has 16 amino acids. Per germline, CDR1 SGHDN and CDR2 FVKESK. The CDR3 sequence is CASSQEDRGVLRGYTF. The CDR3 DNA follows: TGTGCCAGCAGCCAAGAGGACAGGGGAGTACTTCGAGGCTACACCTTC.

This sequence joins TRBV5-1 and TRBJ1-1, with 8 nucleotides matching TRBD1. Germline CDR1 reads SGHRS; CDR2 reads YFSETQ. Trimming removed 0 bases from V and 5 bases from J; junction bases left unmatched: 6. The CDR3 has 15 amino acids. CDR3 nucleotides: TGCGCCAGCAGCTTGGAGACAGGGGTTGGGACTGAAGCTTTCTTT. This codes for CASSLETGVGTEAFF. Complete variable domain (other parts from reference TRBV5-1 and TRBJ1-1): KAGVTQTPRYLIKTRGQQVTLSCSPISGHRSVSWYQQTPGQGLQFLFEYFSETQRNKGNFPGRFSGRQFSNSRSEMNVSTLELGDSALYLCASSLETGVGTEAFFGQGTRLTVV.

V gene TRBV30 combines with J gene TRBJ1-2; D is uncertain. Germline CDR1 is GTSNPN and CDR2 is SVGIG (reference sequence). V was trimmed by 0 bases and J by 5 bases, leaving 13 bases between them. This CDR3 region has 14 residues. The CDR3 reads CAWSVIVASYGYTF. In nucleotides, the CDR3 is TGTGCCTGGAGTGTAATAGTTGCCAGTTATGGCTACACCTTC.

This clone was seen only a few times. The rearrangement joins TRBV4-1 to TRBJ1-1, with unresolved D. The CDR3 spans 15 residues. The ends were cut back, 1 base at V and 3 bases at J, with 12 bases in the middle. Germline CDR1 is MGHRA and CDR2 is YSYEKL. The CDR3 is CASSQGTTRDTEAFF. CDR3 DNA sequence: TGCGCCAGCAGCCAAGGGACGACACGGGACACTGAAGCTTTCTTT.

The chain recombines TRBV15 with TRBJ2-3, with D tentatively TRBD1 (5 bases). CDR3 size: 16 residues. V dropped 0 bases and J dropped 0 bases, with 10 bases sitting between them. The V gene's germline CDR1 is LNHNV and CDR2 YYDKDF (reference sequence). CDR3 nucleotides: TGTGCCACCAGCAGAGATCGACAGTTCAGCACAGATACGCAGTATTTT. This gives the protein CATSRDRQFSTDTQYF.

The V gene is TRBV28, the J gene TRBJ2-3, with 10 bases lining up with TRBD2. CDR3 size: 15 residues. The V and J ends lost 5 bases and 7 bases, in that order; junction bases with no gene match: 9. Germline assignment: CDR1 MDHEN and CDR2 SYDVKM. CDR3 in DNA: TGTGCCAGCAGTGCCCCGGGACTAGCGTTTTATACGCAGTATTTT. Translating it yields CASSAPGLAFYTQYF.

This clone was observed a handful of times. V gene TRBV15 combines with J gene TRBJ2-3, with 9 bases identical to TRBD2. This CDR3 comprises 16 residues. Germline values: CDR1 LNHNV, CDR2 YYDKDF (reference sequence). V lost 0 bases and J lost 6; bases outside the gene matches: 7. CDR3 nucleotides: TGTGCCACCAGCAGAGAGGAGGCGGCGGGAGGGGATACGCAGTATTTT. Its protein is CATSREEAAGGDTQYF.